One and the same sample provided the 14 T cell receptor beta chains below, sequenced in a study of blood T cell repertoires in COVID-19. TCRdb's table, derived via immunoSEQ multiplex PCR, lists solely in-frame clones and lacks some. The data show more than 95,000 clones, with more than 70% seen just once and roughly 3% held by the top ten. The material sequenced was peripheral blood. The receptors here all came from a woman at least 80 years old with COVID-19, enrolled during active disease.

The chain combines TRBV6-2 or TRBV6-3 with TRBJ2-6; the D gene is possibly TRBD2 (5 bases). The CDR3 totals 17 residues. V was shortened by 7 bases and J by 0 bases, with 16 bases between the two germline ends. CDR1 is MNHEY and CDR2 is SVGEGT in the germline V gene. The CDR3 spells CASTPWTASSGANVLTF. CDR3 sequence (DNA): TGTGCCAGCACCCCGTGGACTGCCAGCTCTGGGGCCAACGTCCTGACTTTC.

This clone was found once. The V gene is TRBV6-5, the J gene TRBJ2-1; D gene unclear. V dropped 8 bases and J dropped 8 bases, with 16 bases sitting between them. Germline CDR1 reads MNHEY; CDR2 reads SVGAGI. The CDR3 length is 13 residues. As DNA, the CDR3 is TGTGCCAGCCTACGCGAAGCGTTCCATGAGCAGTTCTTC. Residues: CASLREAFHEQFF.

This chain joins TRBV5-1 and TRBJ2-3; 9 bases line up with TRBD2. The CDR3 sequence is 16 residues long. V lost 3 bases, J lost 3 bases, and 8 bases stayed unmatched. Germline loops: CDR1 SGHRS, CDR2 YFSETQ. This chain's CDR3 is CASSSLAGVGTDTQYF. Here the CDR3 DNA reads TGCGCCAGCAGCTCGTTAGCGGGGGTTGGAACAGATACGCAGTATTTT.

CDR3 loop: CASSVSGNTGELFF. The CDR3 nucleotides read TGTGCCAGCAGCGTCAGTGGGAACACCGGGGAGCTGTTTTTT. The chain links TRBV9 to TRBJ2-2; D gene unclear. The V end was cut by 2 bases, the J end by 1 base, with 6 bases between. The CDR3 extends over 14 amino acids. Germline V lookup: CDR1 SGDLS, CDR2 YYNGEE.

This clone was seen a few times. The V and J genes are TRBV27 and TRBJ1-3; the D is unclear. Trimming left V 5 bases short and J 1 base short, with 15 bases between. Germline CDR1 MNHEY, CDR2 SMNVEV (reference sequence). The CDR3 runs 16 residues. CDR3 sequence: CASSDPRGKSGNTIYF. DNA of the CDR3: TGTGCCAGCAGTGACCCCCGCGGGAAATCTGGAAACACCATATATTTT.

This clone came up once. V gene TRBV18 combines with J gene TRBJ2-7; D perhaps matches TRBD1 (6 bases). The CDR3 is made up of 15 amino acids. The V end was cut by 3 bases, the J end by 5 bases, with 17 bases between. Germline V lookup: CDR1 KGHSH, CDR2 LQKENI. This chain's CDR3 is CASSPLQGGGHEQYF. CDR3 bases: TGTGCCAGCTCACCGTTACAGGGTGGAGGACACGAGCAGTACTTC.

V is TRBV5-6 and J is TRBJ1-1; D unresolved. From germline, CDR1 is SGHDT and CDR2 YYEEEE. Trimming left V 1 base short and J 10 bases short, with 14 bases between. This CDR3 has 13 residues. DNA of the CDR3: TGTGCCAGCAGCTTGAGCGGTGGCAGCCGAGCTTTCTTT. This codes for CASSLSGGSRAFF.

J is TRBJ2-3 and V is TRBV6-5, with 11 bases fitting TRBD1. Germline V gene data show CDR1 as MNHEY and CDR2 as SVGAGI. This CDR3 spans 16 amino acids. V was pared by 2 bases and J by 4 bases, with 5 bases of the junction left unmatched. The CDR3 region has the DNA TGTGCCAGCAGTTACGGGACAGGGGGAAAAGCAGATACGCAGTATTTT. Translating gives CASSYGTGGKADTQYF.

The rearrangement links TRBV6-6 to TRBJ1-4, with a weak D call TRBD1 (6 bases). The CDR3 is 15 amino acids. Germline-derived CDR1 and CDR2 are MNHNY and SVGAGI (reference sequence). Trimming pared 7 bases from V and 6 bases from J, leaving 18 bases between. The CDR3 sequence: CASMITGTPDEKLFF. CDR3 in DNA: TGTGCCAGCATGATAACCGGGACACCTGATGAAAAACTGTTTTTT.

This clone was picked up one time. This chain uses TRBV4-2 with TRBJ1-4; TRBD1 might be the D (5 bases). V was shortened by 3 bases and J by 7 bases, with 15 bases between the two germline ends. CDR1 is LGHNA, CDR2 YNFKEQ, per germline. This CDR3 has 15 amino acids. The CDR3 bases are TGTGCCAGCAGCCAGGGGACTCCTCCCTTTGAAAAACTGTTTTTT. Protein sequence: CASSQGTPPFEKLFF.

This clone was detected only once. The V call is TRBV5-1, the J call TRBJ1-4, with no clear D. Germline CDR1 is SGHRS and CDR2 is YFSETQ. There are 14 residues in the CDR3. The germline V and J ends were trimmed by 2 bases and 5 bases, with 10 bases remaining between them. The CDR3 spells CASSFSGINEKLFF. The CDR3 DNA follows: TGCGCCAGCAGCTTTTCGGGAATCAATGAAAAACTGTTTTTT.

V is TRBV10-2 and J is TRBJ2-5, with TRBD1 matching 9 bases. This CDR3 has 15 residues. The trim removed 5 bases at V and 1 base at J, leaving 5 bases unmatched. Germline CDR1 is WSHSY and CDR2 is SAAADI. CDR3 residues: CASSSGTGPQETQYF. CDR3 DNA sequence: TGCGCCAGCAGTTCCGGGACAGGGCCCCAAGAGACCCAGTACTTC.

The CDR3 bases are TGTGCCATCAGTCCAAGACAGGAGTTTAACTATGGCTACACCTTC. As protein: CAISPRQEFNYGYTF. The rearrangement links TRBV10-3 to TRBJ1-2; D perhaps matches TRBD1 (6 bases). Trimming took 5 bases from V and 1 from J, leaving 14 bases between them. The CDR3 runs 15 residues. Germline loops: CDR1 ENHRY, CDR2 SYGVKD.

The chain joins TRBV28 to TRBJ1-1; D is uncertain. Germline V CDR1 and CDR2: MDHEN, SYDVKM. The CDR3 runs to 14 residues. V lost 7 bases and J 1 base, leaving 13 bases between the germline ends. The CDR3 is CASKSILRNTEAFF. In DNA form, the CDR3 reads TGTGCCAGCAAGAGCATATTAAGGAACACTGAAGCTTTCTTT.